This T cell receptor (beta chain) derives from a study of cytomegalovirus exposure and HLA in healthy donors. Overall study: When 398 donors were genotyped, roughly 80% of them were found to fall in the Caucasian-associated ancestry cluster.

Study findings and constraints: Later analysis reportedly placed an Asian-associated ancestry cluster below the approximately 650-donor mean in N-insertions.

Germline CDR1 reads SEHNR; CDR2 reads FQNEAQ (reference sequence). This CDR3 is built from 13 residues. V dropped 5 bases and J dropped 6 bases, with 10 bases sitting between them. Use of 60 Vbeta and 13 Jbeta primers characterized the PCR. Only in-frame clones appear in the TCRdb table, and some are missing; sequencing was by immunoSEQ multiplex PCR. The sample has approximately 87,000 clones, 84% seen once. A note on this clone: What it binds is unknown.

This TCR was recovered from a woman under 30 in good health and CMV-seropositive. The V and J genes are TRBV7-9 and TRBJ1-4; a weak D match, TRBD1 (6 bases). Sequencing used PBMCs. CDR3: CASSRDMDEKLFF. The CDR3 nucleotides read TGTGCCAGCAGCAGGGACATGGATGAAAAACTGTTTTTT.